This T cell receptor beta chain derives from a study of identical twins. This clonotype has more than one count but fewer than ten. Germline and junction disagree at one end, which may indicate a read error. TCRdb re-called the 5' RACE reads through MiXCR, storing one row per CDR3 protein. The sample contains 500,000 to 550,000 distinct CDR3 sequences, 20% to 25% of which appear only once. Germline V gene data show CDR1 as SQVTM and CDR2 as ANQGSEA. The CDR3 has 13 residues. The same data also contributed to another study, on T cells expressing NK-cell markers.

The source material was CD4+ T cells sorted from blood. The receptor was derived from a woman aged 18-35 years in good health. The rearrangement uses TRBV29-1 and TRBJ1-2; D is ambiguous. Here the CDR3 DNA reads TGCAGCGCTGACCCGCGAAGTACCTATGGCTACACTTTC. This codes for CSADPRSTYGYTF. Using reference TRBV29-1 and TRBJ1-2 for the parts outside the CDR3, the full variable domain is SAVISQKPSRDICQRGTSLTIQCQVDSQVTMMFWYRQQPGQSLTLIATANQGSEATYESGFVIDKFPISRPNLTFSTLTVSNMSPEDSSIYLCSADPRSTYGYTFGSGTRLTVV.